These T cell receptor beta chains were read from a single sample in a study of human T cells and chemical hapten exposure. Using its own MiXCR run on the RACE reads, TCRdb lists one record per CDR3 protein. The sample lists approximately 89,000 distinct CDR3 sequences; around 9.6% were seen once. The source material was whole blood, sampled in connection with sensitization to the hapten diphenylcyclopropenone (DPC). These receptors were taken from a woman between 25 and 40 years old with alopecia areata. Some clones in this sample may be carry-over from other donors' samples. The CDR3 runs from the conserved cysteine through the conserved F or W. The order of the fields is J gene, clone size, D gene, V gene, CDR3 protein, CDR3 DNA. A D gene is named only where the DNA matches it firmly. The size entry is marked missing in some rows and otherwise reads once, few, many or a size class.

>TRBJ1-1|many|-|TRBV3-1
CASSQEKQVQNTEAFF
TGTGCCAGCAGCCAAGAAAAACAGGTCCAGAACACTGAAGCTTTCTTT
>TRBJ2-6|many|-|TRBV6-5
CASTVVQGSGANVLTF
TGTGCCAGCACCGTAGTCCAGGGCTCTGGGGCCAACGTCCTGACTTTC
>TRBJ2-7|few|-|TRBV5-4
CASSMTRGEQYF
TGTGCCAGCAGCATGACACGGGGCGAGCAGTACTTC
>TRBJ1-3|-|-|TRBV29-1
CSVGFRSISGNTIYF
TGCAGCGTTGGTTTTCGCAGCATCTCTGGAAACACCATATATTTT
>TRBJ2-3|-|TRBD2|TRBV7-2
CASSRGTGLAGLTDTQYF
TGTGCCAGCAGCCGAGGGACTGGGTTAGCGGGCCTCACAGATACGCAGTATTTT
>TRBJ1-1|few|-|TRBV7-9
CASSSPPPVNTEAFF
TGTGCCAGCAGCTCCCCCCCCCCAGTGAACACTGAAGCTTTCTTT
>TRBJ2-3|-|TRBD2|TRBV20-1
CSAPLAGNTDTQYF
TGCAGTGCTCCTCTAGCGGGTAACACAGATACGCAGTATTTT
>TRBJ1-5|many|-|TRBV28
CATDRIYQPQHF
TGTGCCACCGACAGGATTTATCAGCCCCAGCATTTT
>TRBJ1-6|many|TRBD1|TRBV11-3
CASSLGQGGNSPLHF
TGTGCCAGCAGCTTAGGACAGGGGGGAAATTCACCCCTCCACTTT
>TRBJ2-3|many|-|TRBV18
CASSPNDKRTDTQYF
TGTGCCAGCTCACCAAATGACAAGCGCACAGATACGCAGTATTTT
>TRBJ1-2|many|-|TRBV7-9
CASSLAGPRNGYTF
TGTGCCAGCAGCTTAGCCGGCCCAAGAAATGGCTACACCTTC
>TRBJ1-1|few|-|TRBV28
CASSFRRGRTEAFF
TGTGCCAGCAGTTTCCGTCGGGGGCGCACTGAAGCTTTCTTT
>TRBJ2-3|-|-|TRBV20-1
CSARDTSRSTDTQYF
TGCAGTGCTAGAGACACCAGCAGAAGCACAGATACGCAGTATTTT
>TRBJ2-5|many|TRBD1|TRBV18
CASSPPPPGGQETQYF
TGTGCCAGCTCACCACCCCCTCCAGGGGGCCAAGAGACCCAGTACTTC
>TRBJ2-7|many|-|TRBV7-2
CASSLVEEQYF
TGTGCCAGCAGCTTAGTTGAGGAGCAGTACTTC
>TRBJ2-5|few|-|TRBV11-2
CASSPRRVETQYF
TGTGCCAGCAGCCCCCGTAGGGTAGAGACCCAGTACTTC
>TRBJ1-1|many|-|TRBV27
CASRLTHWGTEAFF
TGTGCCAGTCGCCTGACCCACTGGGGGACTGAAGCTTTCTTT
>TRBJ2-3|-|-|TRBV3-1
CASSPFHEGGTDTQYF
TGTGCCAGCAGCCCGTTTCACGAGGGTGGGACAGATACGCAGTATTTT
>TRBJ1-1|many|-|TRBV3-1
CASGMRMNTEAFF
TGTGCCAGCGGAATGAGGATGAACACTGAAGCTTTCTTT
>TRBJ2-1|many|TRBD2|TRBV7-2
CASTQSSGNYNEQFF
TGTGCCAGCACCCAATCTAGCGGGAACTACAATGAGCAGTTCTTC
>TRBJ1-6|-|TRBD1|TRBV20-1
CSARDLNRGWSPLHF
TGCAGTGCTAGAGATCTAAACAGGGGTTGGTCACCCCTCCACTTT
>TRBJ1-1|-|-|TRBV18
CASSPSGGSTEAFF
TGTGCCAGCTCACCTTCCGGGGGGAGCACTGAAGCTTTCTTT
>TRBJ1-5|many|-|TRBV20-1
CSVPAQGWPNQPQHF
TGCAGTGTTCCCGCCCAGGGTTGGCCCAATCAGCCCCAGCATTTT
>TRBJ1-1|few|-|TRBV25-1
CASRSLTHRGTEAFF
TGTGCCAGTAGAAGCCTGACCCACCGTGGCACTGAAGCTTTCTTT
>TRBJ2-1|many|-|TRBV20-1
CSAGTLNEQFF
TGCAGTGCTGGGACTCTCAATGAGCAGTTCTTC
>TRBJ2-1|many|-|TRBV4-2
CASSQGWNEQFF
TGTGCCAGCAGCCAAGGGTGGAATGAGCAGTTCTTC
>TRBJ2-2|many|-|TRBV2
CASSTGLHTGELFF
TGTGCCAGCAGTACCGGGCTGCACACCGGGGAGCTGTTTTTT
>TRBJ1-4|many|-|TRBV7-9
CASSVRATNEKLFF
TGTGCCAGCAGTGTACGAGCAACTAATGAAAAACTGTTTTTT
>TRBJ1-6|many|-|TRBV10-3
CAIQQGNSPLHF
TGTGCCATCCAGCAGGGGAACTCACCCCTCCACTTT
>TRBJ2-1|-|TRBD1|TRBV12-3/TRBV12-4
CASSPTGGNYNEQFF
TGTGCCAGCAGTCCCACAGGGGGCAACTACAATGAGCAGTTCTTC
>TRBJ1-1|many|-|TRBV6-5
CASSYGGGMRTEAFF
TGTGCCAGCAGTTACGGTGGGGGGATGAGGACTGAAGCTTTCTTT
>TRBJ1-1|few|-|TRBV7-8
CASRKSFSNTEAFF
TGTGCCAGCAGGAAGAGCTTCTCGAACACTGAAGCTTTCTTT
>TRBJ2-2|once|-|TRBV5-1
CASSLAPGELFF
TGCGCCAGCAGCTTGGCCCCGGGGGAGCTGTTTTTT
>TRBJ2-1|-|TRBD2|TRBV7-2
CASSLLPSGVSYNEQFF
TGTGCCAGCAGCTTACTGCCTAGCGGGGTCTCCTACAATGAGCAGTTCTTC
>TRBJ1-1|-|TRBD1|TRBV11-3
CASSTGAANTEAFF
TGTGCCAGCAGCACAGGGGCCGCGAACACTGAAGCTTTCTTT